This T cell receptor beta chain was recovered during a study of T cell responses to AZD1222 COVID-19 vaccine (TCRdb year 2021). Regarding the research as a whole: AZD1222 recipients given second doses at about 4 weeks or at about 12 weeks were pooled, since spike-specific TCR depth and breadth were not found to differ between the two schedules. TCR sequencing covered over 230 trial participants: about 210 given two doses of AZD1222 and 26 given two doses of MenACWY control vaccine. Enrollment into the trials was organized by age into subgroups of 18-55, 56-69 and 70-plus years, and those subgroups contained roughly 150, 30 and 60 TCR-sequenced participants, respectively. Results and caveats for the whole study, not just this receptor: Participants were mostly white British and included more females than males, and it was suggested by the authors that clonal diversity may have been underestimated. Reportedly, close to half of the unique spike-specific TCRs recognized epitopes lying outside the regions that are mutated in the B.1.351 and B.1.1.7 variants. After two AZD1222 doses, both the breadth and the depth of spike-specific TCRs were significantly higher than at day 0 and than in MenACWY recipients. Because no day 14 peak-response samples were available, the repertoires could be characterized only after the peak T cell response. Conclusions about previously exposed vaccinees are limited, since just five or six AZD1222 recipients were seropositive for SARS-CoV-2 at baseline. The vaccine-associated CD4 TCRs covered the entire spike protein, and the dominant responses fell in regions 160-218 and 743-854. The 56-69-year group was small, and its depth increase did not reach significance, likely because of low power.

A word on this clone: Its recognized antigen is unknown. Within one base of it there is no much larger clone, and no base qualities were kept.

The CDR3 regions of human TCRbeta chains were analyzed by immunosequencing. The authors' pipeline ran thus. Repertoire TCRs were checked for matches against a reference library of SARS-CoV-2-specific TCRs that had been generated using the MIRA antigen-specificity platform. Breadth meant the fraction of unique TCRs that were SARS-CoV-2-associated, whereas depth meant the fraction of total T cells that were SARS-CoV-2-associated. Using the MIRA data, each spike-specific TCR was assigned both to the spike region to which the TCR was reactive and to a CD4 or CD8 class. Log10-transformed breadth and depth values were compared by one-way ANOVA with Sidak's multiple comparisons tests. The immuneACCESS repertoire file appears here via TCRdb, limited to in-frame rearrangements. These files lack a portion of the clones; in checked studies, under half of the deficit traces to unresolved V genes, and the cause of the others is not known. V and J calls and clone size follow that table, whereas D and trimming were derived from the DNA. The sample has 200,000 or so clones on record, roughly 92% of them singletons. The ten largest clones take up 8% to 13% of the sample.

The time point label here, explained by the study, means: baseline before first vaccination. Vaccinee samples came from UK trials COV001 and COV002, including a single-blind randomized controlled phase 2/3 trial of AZD1222 (ChAdOx1 nCoV-19) in healthy adults. For TCRbeta chain sequencing, PBMC samples were collected from trial participants at day 0 and at day 28 after the second dose. The junction carries 12 bases between V and J, which are trimmed by 0 bases and 4 bases respectively. The CDR3 runs 15 amino acids, cysteine and phenylalanine included. Only CDR3 DNA remains: 45 bases, in frame from the first base. CDR1 and CDR2 (MNHEY, SVGAGI) derive from the germline V gene.

This receptor was obtained from an adult in good health. The specimen comprised peripheral blood, sampled on day 0 of AZD1222 vaccination. The chain links TRBV6-5 with TRBJ1-1; the D gene lacks a confident call. The nucleotide sequence is given as TGTGCCAGCAGTTACTCCCGGGATAGATCCACTGAAGCTTTCTTT. Translation gives CASSYSRDRSTEAFF.